This is a list of T cell receptor beta chains from one sample in a study of T cell responses to AZD1222 COVID-19 vaccine. The protocol was immunoSEQ multiplex PCR, while the TCRdb copy is restricted to in-frame clones and leaves out a portion. The sample has over 150,000 clones, 90% seen once. The specimen comprised peripheral blood, sampled on day 0 of AZD1222 vaccination. Receptors originate from an adult in good health. Both conserved end residues are part of each CDR3. The D gene is left open where the match is weak. Not all rows give a size; the values are once, few, many and, for expanded clones, a class.

v_call	clone_size	cdr3_length	j_call	d_call	cdr3_aa	cdr3_nt
TRBV5-8	NA	15	TRBJ1-2	NA	CASSRRGGASYGYTF	TGTGCCAGCAGCCGACGTGGTGGGGCTAGCTATGGCTACACCTTC
TRBV7-2	NA	14	TRBJ2-7	NA	CASSLEANVYEQYF	TGTGCCAGCAGCTTAGAGGCCAACGTCTACGAGCAGTACTTC
TRBV6-2/TRBV6-3	NA	16	TRBJ2-5	NA	CASSYPGEAPRETQYF	TGTGCCAGCAGTTACCCGGGGGAGGCCCCCAGGGAGACCCAGTACTTC
TRBV14	NA	17	TRBJ1-2	NA	CASSHTDWRREGYGYTF	TGTGCCAGCAGCCATACGGACTGGCGGCGGGAAGGGTATGGCTACACCTTC
TRBV5-1	NA	12	TRBJ2-1	NA	CASSPEGLEQFF	TGCGCCAGCAGCCCGGAGGGGTTAGAGCAGTTCTTC
TRBV16	NA	14	TRBJ2-7	NA	CASSPQESSYEQYF	TGTGCCAGCAGCCCGCAGGAATCGTCCTACGAGCAGTACTTC
TRBV7-9	NA	12	TRBJ2-1	NA	CASSLQGNEQFF	TGTGCCAGCAGCCTTCAGGGCAATGAGCAGTTCTTC
TRBV11-3	NA	15	TRBJ2-3	NA	CASSSGQINTDTQYF	TGTGCCAGCAGCTCCGGACAGATAAACACAGATACGCAGTATTTT
TRBV5-4	NA	12	TRBJ2-7	NA	CASSLRPYEQYF	TGTGCCAGCAGCTTGAGGCCCTACGAGCAGTACTTC
TRBV7-3	NA	13	TRBJ2-2	NA	CASSSPNTGELFF	TGTGCCAGCAGCTCCCCGAACACCGGGGAGCTGTTTTTT
TRBV5-1	NA	14	TRBJ1-5	NA	CASSPFEGNQPQHF	TGCGCCAGCAGCCCGTTTGAGGGCAATCAGCCCCAGCATTTT
TRBV11-3	NA	15	TRBJ2-4	NA	CASSPGAGSKNIQYF	TGTGCCAGCAGCCCCGGGGCTGGGTCCAAAAACATTCAGTACTTC
TRBV6-5	once	12	TRBJ2-7	NA	CASSLADYEQYF	TGTGCCAGCAGTCTGGCTGACTACGAGCAGTACTTC
TRBV11-2	NA	15	TRBJ2-5	TRBD1	CASSLQGAFLETQYF	TGTGCCAGCAGCTTACAGGGGGCTTTCCTAGAGACCCAGTACTTC
TRBV6-2/TRBV6-3	NA	13	TRBJ1-4	NA	CASSYSTDRLLFF	TGTGCCAGCAGTTACTCTACAGATCGTTTGCTGTTTTTT
TRBV6-5	NA	14	TRBJ2-3	TRBD1	CATHRTGIPDTQYF	TGTGCCACCCACCGGACAGGAATCCCCGATACGCAGTATTTT
TRBV27	NA	15	TRBJ2-7	NA	CASSNGRPSSYEQYF	TGTGCCAGCAGTAATGGTCGGCCGAGCTCCTACGAGCAGTACTTC
TRBV7-9	NA	16	TRBJ1-1	NA	CASSLRSGVVGTEAFF	TGTGCCAGCAGCCTCCGCTCAGGGGTGGTGGGAACTGAAGCTTTCTTT
TRBV19	NA	14	TRBJ2-1	TRBD1	CASSIAGGGNEQFF	TGTGCCAGTAGTATAGCAGGGGGCGGGAATGAGCAGTTCTTC
TRBV4-3	NA	15	TRBJ2-7	NA	CASSQGDSRSYEQYF	TGCGCCAGCAGCCAAGGTGACAGTCGCTCCTACGAGCAGTACTTC
TRBV6-5	NA	14	TRBJ1-6	NA	CASQPAILDSPLHF	TGTGCCAGCCAACCGGCAATACTGGATTCACCCCTCCACTTT
TRBV3-1/TRBV3-2	NA	12	TRBJ2-7	NA	CASTPTDYEQYF	TGTGCCAGCACACCGACGGACTACGAGCAGTACTTC